This TCR beta chain derives from a study of OX40 agonist ivuxolimab in advanced cancers. The CDR3 contains 15 residues. Germline V lookup: CDR1 SGHAT, CDR2 FQNNGV. V gave up 5 bases and J gave up 9 bases; unmatched junction bases: 13. The protocol was immunoSEQ multiplex PCR, while the TCRdb copy is restricted to in-frame clones and leaves out a portion. Of 45,000 to 60,000 clones detected, about 90% appear once; the ten largest clones hold 3% to 4%. This chain uses TRBV11-2 with TRBJ2-1; 7 nucleotides line up with TRBD2. Sequences were derived from CD4+ or CD8+ T cells sorted from blood, sampled in a trial of the OX40 agonist ivuxolimab. This TCR derives from an adult with an advanced solid tumor such as melanoma, head and neck, liver or kidney cancer. The CDR3 sequence: CASSPPGLSDREQFF. Written as DNA, the CDR3 is TGTGCCAGCAGCCCCCCGGGACTATCTGATCGTGAGCAGTTCTTC.